This note documents a single T cell receptor beta chain sequence. The data were taken from a study of blood T cells in healthy people across ages. A J-beta primer mix and a sample-barcoded 5' primer were used in a second PCR of about 7 to 11 cycles. One entry per CDR3 protein, called by TCRdb with MiXCR from the 5' RACE reads. The table lists more than 750,000 distinct CDR3 sequences, almost 30% of them singletons, with roughly 10% in the top ten. The sample was also linked to a second study, of T cells of mothers and their children.

The sequencing sample was made of blood. This receptor was identified in a woman between 35 and 50 years old in good health.

This CDR3 is CASSPSRDSSNQPQHF. CDR3 nucleotide sequence: TGTGCCAGCAGTCCATCTCGGGACAGCAGCAATCAGCCCCAGCATTTT. The chain has TRBV28 and TRBJ1-5; TRBD1 matches 7 bases. The CDR3 contains 16 residues. The V and J ends lost 5 bases and 1 base, in that order; junction bases with no gene match: 8. The V gene's germline CDR1 is MDHEN and CDR2 SYDVKM. Together with reference TRBV28 and TRBJ1-5, the CDR3 gives the full variable domain: DVKVTQSSRYLVKRTGEKVFLECVQDMDHENMFWYRQDPGLGLRLIYFSYDVKMKEKGDIPEGYSVSREKKERFSLILESASTNQTSMYLCASSPSRDSSNQPQHFGDGTRLSIL.